This T cell receptor beta chain was captured in a study of blood T cell repertoires in COVID-19. Overall study: Specimens from acute and convalescent COVID-19 originated in the United States, Italy and Spain. T cells, B-cell-depleted T cells, or PBMCs provided the cDNA or gDNA that served as material.

This CDR3 is 14 amino acids long. Germline V gene lookup returns CDR1 MNHEY and CDR2 SVGAGI. Losses at the gene ends were 6 bases for V and 2 bases for J; bases not matched to a gene: 6. Sequencing was performed with immunoSEQ multiplex PCR; in TCRdb, only in-frame clones are kept and a portion is missing. The data hold a few hundred thousand clones, with about 80% observed a single time. This chain links TRBV6-5 with TRBJ1-2; 7 nucleotides match TRBD1. The clonotype was recovered from a human donor in a cohort sampled during active COVID-19. Sequencing was carried out using peripheral blood. CDR3 DNA sequence: TGTGCCAGCAGGCCGACACAGGGGAACTATGGCTACACCTTC. Translated, it gives CASRPTQGNYGYTF.